This T cell receptor beta chain was identified during a study of T cell responses to AZD1222 COVID-19 vaccine. CDR3 length: 14 residues. V lost 5 bases to trimming and J lost 7 bases, with 14 bases between them. Germline V lookup: CDR1 SGHTA, CDR2 FQGTGA. This clone was seen once. The antigen is not known. Study findings and constraints: Researchers report vaccine-associated CD4 TCRs spanning spike, with dominance at 160-218 and 743-854. Spike-specific TCR repertoires showed rising breadth and depth after two AZD1222 doses.

Repertoires were generated with immunoSEQ multiplex PCR, while TCRdb's copy carries only in-frame clones and drops some. The sample lists 170,000 or so clones, around nine tenths occurring once. The source is an adult who received the AZD1222 COVID-19 vaccine. This rearrangement joins TRBV7-3 to TRBJ2-2; D tentatively fits TRBD1 or TRBD2 (5 bases each). The specimen comprised peripheral blood, sampled 28 days after the second AZD1222 dose. This chain's CDR3 is CASSASGAGGELFF. The CDR3 nucleotides read TGTGCCAGCAGCGCCTCCGGGGCGGGCGGGGAGCTGTTTTTT. The entire variable domain, with the rest obtained from reference TRBV7-3 and TRBJ2-2, is as follows: GAGVSQTPSNKVTEKGKYVELRCDPISGHTALYWYRQSLGQGPEFLIYFQGTGAADDSGLPNDRFFAVRPEGSVSTLKIQRTERGDSAVYLCASSASGAGGELFFGEGSRLTVL.